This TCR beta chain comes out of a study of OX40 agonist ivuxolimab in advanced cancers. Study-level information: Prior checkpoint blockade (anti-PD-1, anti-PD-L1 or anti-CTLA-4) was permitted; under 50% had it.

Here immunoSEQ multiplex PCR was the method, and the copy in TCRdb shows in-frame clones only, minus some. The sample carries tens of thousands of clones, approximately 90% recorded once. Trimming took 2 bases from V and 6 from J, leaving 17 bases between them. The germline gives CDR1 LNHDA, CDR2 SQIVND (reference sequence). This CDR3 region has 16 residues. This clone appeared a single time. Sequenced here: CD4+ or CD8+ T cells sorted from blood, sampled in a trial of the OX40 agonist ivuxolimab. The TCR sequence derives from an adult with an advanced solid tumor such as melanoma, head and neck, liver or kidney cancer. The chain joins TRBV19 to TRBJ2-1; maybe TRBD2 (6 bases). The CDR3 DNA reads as TGTGCCAGTAGTATAACGGGAGTAGTCGGAGGCAATGAGCAGTTCTTC. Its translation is CASSITGVVGGNEQFF. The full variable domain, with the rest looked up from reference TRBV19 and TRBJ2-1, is DGGITQSPKYLFRKEGQNVTLSCEQNLNHDAMYWYRQDPGQGLRLIYYSQIVNDFQKGDIAEGYSVSREKKESFPLTVTSAQKNPTAFYLCASSITGVVGGNEQFFGPGTRLTVL.